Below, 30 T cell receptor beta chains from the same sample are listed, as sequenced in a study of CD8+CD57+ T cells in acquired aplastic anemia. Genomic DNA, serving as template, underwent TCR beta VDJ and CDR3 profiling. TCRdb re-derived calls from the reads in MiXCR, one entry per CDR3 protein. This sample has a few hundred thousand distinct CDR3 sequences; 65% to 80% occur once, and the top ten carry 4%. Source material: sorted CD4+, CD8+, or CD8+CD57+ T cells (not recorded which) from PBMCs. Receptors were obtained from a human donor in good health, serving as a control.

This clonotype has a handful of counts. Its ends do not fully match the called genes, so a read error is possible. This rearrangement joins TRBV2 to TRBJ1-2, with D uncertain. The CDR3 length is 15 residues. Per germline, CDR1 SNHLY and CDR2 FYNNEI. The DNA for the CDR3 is TGTGCCAGCAGGGAAGATGTCAGTCCTAACTATGGCTACACCTTC. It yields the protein CASREDVSPNYGYTF. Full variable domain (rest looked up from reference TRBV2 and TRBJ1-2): EPEVTQTPSHQVTQMGQEVILRCVPISNHLYFYWYRQILGQKVEFLVSFYNNEISEKSEIFDDQFSVERPDGSNFTLKIRSTKLEDSAMYFCASREDVSPNYGYTFGSGTRLTVV.

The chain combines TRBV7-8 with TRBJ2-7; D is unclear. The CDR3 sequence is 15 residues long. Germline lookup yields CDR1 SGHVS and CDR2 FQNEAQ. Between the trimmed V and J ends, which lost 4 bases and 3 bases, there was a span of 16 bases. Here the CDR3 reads CASSSLGELNYEQYF. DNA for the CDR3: TGTGCCAGCAGCTCCCTTGGGGAACTCAACTACGAGCAGTACTTC.

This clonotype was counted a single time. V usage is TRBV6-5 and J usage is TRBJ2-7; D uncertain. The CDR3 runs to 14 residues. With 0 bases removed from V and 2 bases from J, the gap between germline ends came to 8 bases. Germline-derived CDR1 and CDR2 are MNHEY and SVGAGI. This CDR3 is CASSYSRTAYEQYF. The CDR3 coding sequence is TGTGCCAGCAGTTACTCCAGAACCGCCTACGAGCAGTACTTC.

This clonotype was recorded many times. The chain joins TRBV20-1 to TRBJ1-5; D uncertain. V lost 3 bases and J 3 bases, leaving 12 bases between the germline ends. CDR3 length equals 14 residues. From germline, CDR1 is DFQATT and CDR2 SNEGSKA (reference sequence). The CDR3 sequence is CSARLGLDNQPQHF. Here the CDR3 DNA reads TGCAGTGCTAGGTTAGGACTGGACAATCAGCCCCAGCATTTT.

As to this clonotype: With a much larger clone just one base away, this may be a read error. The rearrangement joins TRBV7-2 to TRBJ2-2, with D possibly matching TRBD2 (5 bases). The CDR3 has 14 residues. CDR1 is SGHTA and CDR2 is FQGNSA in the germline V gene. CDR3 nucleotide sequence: TGTGCCAGCAGCTTATTTAGAGACACCGGGGAGCCGTTTTTT. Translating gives CASSLFRDTGEPFF.

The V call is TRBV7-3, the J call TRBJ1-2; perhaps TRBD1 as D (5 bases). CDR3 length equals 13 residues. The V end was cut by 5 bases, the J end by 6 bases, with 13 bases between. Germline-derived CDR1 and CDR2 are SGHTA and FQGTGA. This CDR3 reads CASSAAGSNGYTF. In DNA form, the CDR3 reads TGTGCCAGCAGCGCCGCAGGGAGCAATGGCTACACCTTC.

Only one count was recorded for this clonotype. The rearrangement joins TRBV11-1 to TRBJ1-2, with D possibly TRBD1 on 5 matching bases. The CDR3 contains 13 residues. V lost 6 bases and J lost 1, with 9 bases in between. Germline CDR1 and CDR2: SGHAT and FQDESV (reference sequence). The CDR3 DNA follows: TGTGCCAGCAGACTGGACAATAACTATGGCTACACCTTC. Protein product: CASRLDNNYGYTF.

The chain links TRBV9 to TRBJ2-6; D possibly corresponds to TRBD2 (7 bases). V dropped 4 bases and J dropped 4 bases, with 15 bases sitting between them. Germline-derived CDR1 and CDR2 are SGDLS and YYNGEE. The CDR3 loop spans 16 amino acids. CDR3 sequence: CASSLGGGRGANVLTF. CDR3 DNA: TGTGCCAGCAGCTTAGGGGGGGGACGGGGGGCCAACGTCCTGACTTTC.

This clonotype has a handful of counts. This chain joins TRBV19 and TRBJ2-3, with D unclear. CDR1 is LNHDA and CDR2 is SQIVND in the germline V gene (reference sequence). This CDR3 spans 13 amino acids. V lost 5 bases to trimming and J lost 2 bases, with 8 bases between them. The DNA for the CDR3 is TGTGCCAGTAGTTGGACGGTCACAGATACGCAGTATTTT. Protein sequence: CASSWTVTDTQYF.

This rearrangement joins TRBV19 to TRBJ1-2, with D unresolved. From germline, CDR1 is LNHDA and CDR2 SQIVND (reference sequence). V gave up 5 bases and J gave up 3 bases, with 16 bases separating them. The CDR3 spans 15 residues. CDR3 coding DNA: TGTGCCAGTAGTCTACATTGGGAGAGGTACTATGGCTACACCTTC. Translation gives CASSLHWERYYGYTF. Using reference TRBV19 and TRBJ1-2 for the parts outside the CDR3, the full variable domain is DGGITQSPKYLFRKEGQNVTLSCEQNLNHDAMYWYRQDPGQGLRLIYYSQIVNDFQKGDIAEGYSVSREKKESFPLTVTSAQKNPTAFYLCASSLHWERYYGYTFGSGTRLTVV.

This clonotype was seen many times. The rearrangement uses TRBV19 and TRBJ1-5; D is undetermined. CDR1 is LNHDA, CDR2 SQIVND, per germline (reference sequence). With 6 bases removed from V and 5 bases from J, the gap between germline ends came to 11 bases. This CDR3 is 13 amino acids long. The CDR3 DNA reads TGTGCCAGTAGGTTTGACACTGATCAGCCCCAGCATTTT. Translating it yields CASRFDTDQPQHF.

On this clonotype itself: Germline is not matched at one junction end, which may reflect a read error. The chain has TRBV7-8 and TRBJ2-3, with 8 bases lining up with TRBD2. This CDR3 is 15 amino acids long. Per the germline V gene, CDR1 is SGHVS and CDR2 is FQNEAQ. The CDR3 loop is CATSVPRGETDTQYF. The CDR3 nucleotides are TGTGCCACCAGCGTTCCGCGGGGGGAGACAGATACGCAGTATTTT.

The CDR3 DNA reads TGTGCCAGTAGTACCGGGGTATATGGGGACAATGAGCAGTTCTTC. Translating gives CASSTGVYGDNEQFF. This rearrangement joins TRBV19 to TRBJ2-1, with D perhaps matching TRBD2 (5 bases). CDR3 size: 15 residues. Trimming pared 4 bases from V and 5 bases from J, leaving 15 bases between. Germline V gives CDR1 LNHDA, CDR2 SQIVND (reference sequence).

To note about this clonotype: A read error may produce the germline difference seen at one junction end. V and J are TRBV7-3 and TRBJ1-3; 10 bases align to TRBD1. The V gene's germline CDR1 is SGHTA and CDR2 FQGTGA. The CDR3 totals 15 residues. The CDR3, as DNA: TGTGCTAGCAGCGTTGGGACAGGGGCAGAAAACACCATATATTTT. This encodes CASSVGTGAENTIYF.

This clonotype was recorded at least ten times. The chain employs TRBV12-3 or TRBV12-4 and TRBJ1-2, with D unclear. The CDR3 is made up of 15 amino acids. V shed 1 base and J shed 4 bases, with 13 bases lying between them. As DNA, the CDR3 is TGTGCCAGCAGTTTAGGGAGGGTAGGGTCCTATGGCTACACCTTC. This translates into CASSLGRVGSYGYTF.

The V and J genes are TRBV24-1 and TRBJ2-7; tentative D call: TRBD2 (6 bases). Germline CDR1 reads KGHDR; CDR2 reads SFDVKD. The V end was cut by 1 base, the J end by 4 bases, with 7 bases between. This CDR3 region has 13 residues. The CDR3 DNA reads TGTGCCACCAGTGATTTTGGGGGGTACGAGCAGTACTTC. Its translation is CATSDFGGYEQYF.

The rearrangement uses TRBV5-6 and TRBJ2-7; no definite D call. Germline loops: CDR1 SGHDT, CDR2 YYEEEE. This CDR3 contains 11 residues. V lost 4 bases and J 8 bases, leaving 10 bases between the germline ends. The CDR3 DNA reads TGTGCCAGCAGCACCTTCGACAAGCAGTACTTC. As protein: CASSTFDKQYF.

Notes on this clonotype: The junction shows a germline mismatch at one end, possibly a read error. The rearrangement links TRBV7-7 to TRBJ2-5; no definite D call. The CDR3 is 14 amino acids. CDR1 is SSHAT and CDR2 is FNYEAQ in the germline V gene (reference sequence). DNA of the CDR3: TGTGCTAGCAGCTTGGCCCTTGCGTCGACGAACGAGTACTTC. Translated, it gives CASSLALASTNEYF.

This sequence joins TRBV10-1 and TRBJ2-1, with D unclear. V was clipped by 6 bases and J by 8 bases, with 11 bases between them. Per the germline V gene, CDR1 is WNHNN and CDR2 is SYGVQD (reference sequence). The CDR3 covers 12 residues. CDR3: CASRRPSDEQFF. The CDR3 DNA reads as TGCGCCAGCAGAAGGCCGTCAGATGAGCAGTTCTTC.

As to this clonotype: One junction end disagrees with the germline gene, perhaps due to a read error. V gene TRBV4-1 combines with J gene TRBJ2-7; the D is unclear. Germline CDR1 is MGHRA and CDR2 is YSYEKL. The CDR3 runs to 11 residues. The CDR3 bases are TGCACCAGCAACAGCTCCTACGAGCAGTACTTC. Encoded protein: CTSNSSYEQYF.

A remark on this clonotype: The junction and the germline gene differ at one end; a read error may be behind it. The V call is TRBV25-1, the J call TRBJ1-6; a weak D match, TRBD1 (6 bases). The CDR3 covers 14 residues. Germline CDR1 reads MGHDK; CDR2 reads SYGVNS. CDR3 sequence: CASTPEGVHSPHYF. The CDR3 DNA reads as TGTGCCAGCACTCCCGAGGGGGTCCATTCACCCCACTACTTC.

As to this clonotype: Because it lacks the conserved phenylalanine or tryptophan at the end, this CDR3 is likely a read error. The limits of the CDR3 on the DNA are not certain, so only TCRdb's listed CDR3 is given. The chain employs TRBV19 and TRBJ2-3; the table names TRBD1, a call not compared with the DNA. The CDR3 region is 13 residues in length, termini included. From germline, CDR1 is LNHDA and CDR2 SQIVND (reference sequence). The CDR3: CASTPGKVEAGNT.

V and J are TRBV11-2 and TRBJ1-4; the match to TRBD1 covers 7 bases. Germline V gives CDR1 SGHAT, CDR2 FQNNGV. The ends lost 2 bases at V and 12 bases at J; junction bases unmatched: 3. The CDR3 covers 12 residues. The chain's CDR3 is CASSLTGTELFF. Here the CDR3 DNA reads TGTGCCAGCAGCTTAACCGGGACAGAACTGTTTTTT. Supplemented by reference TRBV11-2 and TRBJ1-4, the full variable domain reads EAGVAQSPRYKIIEKRQSVAFWCNPISGHATLYWYQQILGQGPKLLIQFQNNGVVDDSQLPKDRFSAERLKGVDSTLKIQPAKLEDSAVYLCASSLTGTELFFGSGTQLSVL.

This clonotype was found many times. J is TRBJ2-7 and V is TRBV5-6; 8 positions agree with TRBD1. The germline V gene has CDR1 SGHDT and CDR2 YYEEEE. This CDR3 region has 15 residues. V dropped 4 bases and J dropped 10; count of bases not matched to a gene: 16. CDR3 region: CASSPDPGQEYGQYF. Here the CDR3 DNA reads TGTGCCAGCAGCCCCGACCCGGGACAGGAGTACGGTCAGTACTTC.

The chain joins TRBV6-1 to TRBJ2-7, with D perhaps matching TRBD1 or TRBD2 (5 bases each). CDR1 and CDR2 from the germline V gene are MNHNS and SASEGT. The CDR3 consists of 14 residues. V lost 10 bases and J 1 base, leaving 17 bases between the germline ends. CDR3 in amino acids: CAISSGTASYEQYV. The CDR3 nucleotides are TGTGCCATCAGCTCCGGGACGGCATCCTACGAGCAGTACGTC.

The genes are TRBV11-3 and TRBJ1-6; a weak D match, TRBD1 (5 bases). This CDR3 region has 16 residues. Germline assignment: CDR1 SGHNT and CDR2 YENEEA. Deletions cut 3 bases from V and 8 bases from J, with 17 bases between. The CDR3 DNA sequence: TGTGCCAGCAGCTTCGGCGGCGACTCCAGGGATTCACCCCTCCACTTT. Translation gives CASSFGGDSRDSPLHF. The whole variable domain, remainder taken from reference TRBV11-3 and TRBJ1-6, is EAGVVQSPRYKIIEKKQPVAFWCNPISGHNTLYWYLQNLGQGPELLIRYENEEAVDDSQLPKDRFSAERLKGVDSTLKIQPAELGDSAVYLCASSFGGDSRDSPLHFGNGTRLTVT.

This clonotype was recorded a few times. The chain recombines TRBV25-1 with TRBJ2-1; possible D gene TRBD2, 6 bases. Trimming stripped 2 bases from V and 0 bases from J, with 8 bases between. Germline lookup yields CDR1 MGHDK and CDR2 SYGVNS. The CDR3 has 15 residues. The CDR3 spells CASSETGGSYNEQFF. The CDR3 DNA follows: TGTGCCAGCAGTGAAACCGGGGGCTCCTACAATGAGCAGTTCTTC.

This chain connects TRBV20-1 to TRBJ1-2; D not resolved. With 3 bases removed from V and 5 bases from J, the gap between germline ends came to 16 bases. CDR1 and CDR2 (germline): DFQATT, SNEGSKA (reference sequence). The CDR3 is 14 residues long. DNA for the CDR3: TGCAGTGCTAGTACGCCCTACGAGCAGTATGGCTACACCTTC. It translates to CSASTPYEQYGYTF.

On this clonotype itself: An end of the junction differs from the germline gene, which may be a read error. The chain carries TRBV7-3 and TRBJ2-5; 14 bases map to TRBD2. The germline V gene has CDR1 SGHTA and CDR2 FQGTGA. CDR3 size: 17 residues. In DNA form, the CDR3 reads TGTGCCAGCAGCTTTGGACTAGCGGGGGGTTACCACGAGACCCAGTACTTC. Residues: CASSFGLAGGYHETQYF.

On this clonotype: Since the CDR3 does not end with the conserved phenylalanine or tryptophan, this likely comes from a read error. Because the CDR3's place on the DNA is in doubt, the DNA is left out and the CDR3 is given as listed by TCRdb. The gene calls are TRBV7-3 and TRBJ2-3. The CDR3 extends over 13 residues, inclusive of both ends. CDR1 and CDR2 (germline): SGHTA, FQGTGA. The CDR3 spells CASSVGPGLNTEA.